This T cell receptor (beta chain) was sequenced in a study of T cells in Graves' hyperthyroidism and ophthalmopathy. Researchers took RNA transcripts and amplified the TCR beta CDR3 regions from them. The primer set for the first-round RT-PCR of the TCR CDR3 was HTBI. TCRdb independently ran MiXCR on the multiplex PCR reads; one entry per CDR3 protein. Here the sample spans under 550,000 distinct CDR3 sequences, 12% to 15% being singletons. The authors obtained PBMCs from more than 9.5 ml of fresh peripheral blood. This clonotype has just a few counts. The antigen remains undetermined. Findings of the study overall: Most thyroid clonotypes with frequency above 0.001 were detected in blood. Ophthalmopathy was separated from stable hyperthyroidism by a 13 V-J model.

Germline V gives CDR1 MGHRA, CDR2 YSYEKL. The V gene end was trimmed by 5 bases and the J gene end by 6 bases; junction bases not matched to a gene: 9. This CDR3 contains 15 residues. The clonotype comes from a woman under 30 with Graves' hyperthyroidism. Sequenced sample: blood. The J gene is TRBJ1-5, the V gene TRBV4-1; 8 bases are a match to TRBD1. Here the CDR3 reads CASSSGQGSSQPQHF. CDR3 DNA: TGCGCCAGCAGCTCAGGACAGGGTTCGTCTCAGCCCCAGCATTTT.